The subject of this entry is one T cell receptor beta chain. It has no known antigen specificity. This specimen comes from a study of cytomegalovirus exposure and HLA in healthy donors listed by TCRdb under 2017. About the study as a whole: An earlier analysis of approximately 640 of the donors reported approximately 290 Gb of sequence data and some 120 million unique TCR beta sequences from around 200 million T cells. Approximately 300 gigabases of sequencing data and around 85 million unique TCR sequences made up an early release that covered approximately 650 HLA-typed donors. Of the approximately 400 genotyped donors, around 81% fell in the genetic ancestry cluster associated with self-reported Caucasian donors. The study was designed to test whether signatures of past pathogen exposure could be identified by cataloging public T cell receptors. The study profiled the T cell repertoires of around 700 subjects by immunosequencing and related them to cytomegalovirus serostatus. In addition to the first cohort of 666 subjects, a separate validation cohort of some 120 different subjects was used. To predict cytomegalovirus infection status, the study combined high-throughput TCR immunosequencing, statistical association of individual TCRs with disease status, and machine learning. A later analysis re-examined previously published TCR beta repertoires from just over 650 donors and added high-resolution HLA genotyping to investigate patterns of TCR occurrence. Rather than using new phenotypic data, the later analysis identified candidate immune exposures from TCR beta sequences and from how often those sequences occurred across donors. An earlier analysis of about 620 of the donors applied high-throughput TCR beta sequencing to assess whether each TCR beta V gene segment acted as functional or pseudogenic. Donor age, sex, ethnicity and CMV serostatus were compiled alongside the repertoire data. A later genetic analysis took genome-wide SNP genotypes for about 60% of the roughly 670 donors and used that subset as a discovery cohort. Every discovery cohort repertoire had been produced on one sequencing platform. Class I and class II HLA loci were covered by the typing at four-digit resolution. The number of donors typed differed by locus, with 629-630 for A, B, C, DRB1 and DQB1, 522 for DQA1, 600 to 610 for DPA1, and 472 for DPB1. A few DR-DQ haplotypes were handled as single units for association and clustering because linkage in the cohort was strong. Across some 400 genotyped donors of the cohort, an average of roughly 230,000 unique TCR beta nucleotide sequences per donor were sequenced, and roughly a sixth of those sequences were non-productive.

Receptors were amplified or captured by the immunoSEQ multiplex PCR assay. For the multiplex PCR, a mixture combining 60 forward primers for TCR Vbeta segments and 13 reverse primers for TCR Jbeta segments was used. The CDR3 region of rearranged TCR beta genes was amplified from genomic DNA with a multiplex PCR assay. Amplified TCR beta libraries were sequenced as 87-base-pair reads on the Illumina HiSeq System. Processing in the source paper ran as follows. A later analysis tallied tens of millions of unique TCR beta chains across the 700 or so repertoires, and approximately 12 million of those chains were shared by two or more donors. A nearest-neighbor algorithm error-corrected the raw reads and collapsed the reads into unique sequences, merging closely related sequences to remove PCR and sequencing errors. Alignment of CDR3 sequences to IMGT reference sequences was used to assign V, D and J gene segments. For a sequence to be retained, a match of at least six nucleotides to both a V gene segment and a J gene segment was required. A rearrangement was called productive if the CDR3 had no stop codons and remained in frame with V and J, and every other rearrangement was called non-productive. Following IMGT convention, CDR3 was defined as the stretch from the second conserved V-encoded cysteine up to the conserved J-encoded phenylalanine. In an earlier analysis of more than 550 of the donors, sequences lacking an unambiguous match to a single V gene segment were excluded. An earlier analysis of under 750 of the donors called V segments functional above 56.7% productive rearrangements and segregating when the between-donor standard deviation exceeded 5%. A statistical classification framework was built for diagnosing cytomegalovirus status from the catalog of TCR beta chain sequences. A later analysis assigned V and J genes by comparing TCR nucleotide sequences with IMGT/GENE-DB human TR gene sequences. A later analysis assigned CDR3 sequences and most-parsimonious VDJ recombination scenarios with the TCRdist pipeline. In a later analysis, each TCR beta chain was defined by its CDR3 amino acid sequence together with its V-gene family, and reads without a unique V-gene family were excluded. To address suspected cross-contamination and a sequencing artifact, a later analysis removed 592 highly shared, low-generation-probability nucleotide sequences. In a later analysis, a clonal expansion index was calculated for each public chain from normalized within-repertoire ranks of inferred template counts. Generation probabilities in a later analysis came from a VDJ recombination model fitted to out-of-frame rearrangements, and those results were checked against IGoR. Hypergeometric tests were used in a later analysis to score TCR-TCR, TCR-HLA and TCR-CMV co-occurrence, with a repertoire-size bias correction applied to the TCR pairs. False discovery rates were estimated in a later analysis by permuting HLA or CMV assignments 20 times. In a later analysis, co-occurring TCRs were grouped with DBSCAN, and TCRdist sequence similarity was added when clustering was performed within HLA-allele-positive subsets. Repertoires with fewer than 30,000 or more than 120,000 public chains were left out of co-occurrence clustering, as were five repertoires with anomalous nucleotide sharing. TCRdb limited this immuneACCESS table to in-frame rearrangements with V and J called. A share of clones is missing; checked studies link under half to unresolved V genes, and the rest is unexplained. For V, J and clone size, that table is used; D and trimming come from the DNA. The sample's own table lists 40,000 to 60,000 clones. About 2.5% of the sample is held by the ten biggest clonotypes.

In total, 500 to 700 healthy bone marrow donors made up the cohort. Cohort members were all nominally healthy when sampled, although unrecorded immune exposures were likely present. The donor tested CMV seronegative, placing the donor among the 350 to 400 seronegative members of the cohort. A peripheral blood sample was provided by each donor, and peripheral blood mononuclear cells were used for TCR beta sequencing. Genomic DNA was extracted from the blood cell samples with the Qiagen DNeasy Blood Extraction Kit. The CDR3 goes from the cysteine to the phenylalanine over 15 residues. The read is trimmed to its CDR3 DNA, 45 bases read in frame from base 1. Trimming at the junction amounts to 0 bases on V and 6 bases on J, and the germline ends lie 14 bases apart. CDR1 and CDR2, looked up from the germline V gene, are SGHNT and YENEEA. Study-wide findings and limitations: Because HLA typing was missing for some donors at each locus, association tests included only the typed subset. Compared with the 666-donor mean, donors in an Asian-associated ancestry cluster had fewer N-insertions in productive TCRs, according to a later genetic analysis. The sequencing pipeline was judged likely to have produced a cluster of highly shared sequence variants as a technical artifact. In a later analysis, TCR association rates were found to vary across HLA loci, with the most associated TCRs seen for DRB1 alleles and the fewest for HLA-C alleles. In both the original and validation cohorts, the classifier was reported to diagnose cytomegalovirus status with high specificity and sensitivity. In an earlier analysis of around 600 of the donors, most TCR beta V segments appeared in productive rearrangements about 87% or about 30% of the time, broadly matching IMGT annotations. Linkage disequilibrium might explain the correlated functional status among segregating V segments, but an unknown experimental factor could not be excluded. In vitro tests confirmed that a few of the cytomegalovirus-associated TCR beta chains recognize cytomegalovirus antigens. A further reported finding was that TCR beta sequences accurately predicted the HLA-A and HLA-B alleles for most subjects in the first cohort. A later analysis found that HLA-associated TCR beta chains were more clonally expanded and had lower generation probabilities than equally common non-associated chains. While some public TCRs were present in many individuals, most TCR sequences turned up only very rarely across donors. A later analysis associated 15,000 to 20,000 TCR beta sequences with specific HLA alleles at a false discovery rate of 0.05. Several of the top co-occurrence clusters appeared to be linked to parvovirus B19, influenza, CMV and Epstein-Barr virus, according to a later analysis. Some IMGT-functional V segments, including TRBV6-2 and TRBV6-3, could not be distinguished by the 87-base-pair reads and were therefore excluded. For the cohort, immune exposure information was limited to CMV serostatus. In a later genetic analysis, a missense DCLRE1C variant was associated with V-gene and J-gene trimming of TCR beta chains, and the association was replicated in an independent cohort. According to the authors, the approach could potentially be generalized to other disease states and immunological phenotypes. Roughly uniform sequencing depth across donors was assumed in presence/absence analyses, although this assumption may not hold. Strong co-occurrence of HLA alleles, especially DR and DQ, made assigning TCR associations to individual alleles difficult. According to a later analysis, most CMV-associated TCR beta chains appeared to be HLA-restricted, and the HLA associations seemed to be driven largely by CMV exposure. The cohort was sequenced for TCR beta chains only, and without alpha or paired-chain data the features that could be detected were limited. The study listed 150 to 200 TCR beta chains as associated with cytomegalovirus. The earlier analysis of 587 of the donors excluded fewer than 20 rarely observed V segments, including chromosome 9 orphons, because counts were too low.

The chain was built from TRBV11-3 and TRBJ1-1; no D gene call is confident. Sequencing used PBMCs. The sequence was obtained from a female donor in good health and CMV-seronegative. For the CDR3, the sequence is CASSLEASRGSEAFF. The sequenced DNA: TGTGCCAGCAGCTTAGAAGCGAGCAGAGGGTCTGAAGCTTTCTTT.